This is a list of T cell receptor beta chains from one sample in a study of cytomegalovirus exposure and HLA in healthy donors. The table came from immunoSEQ multiplex PCR; TCRdb's copy has only in-frame clones and leaves some out. The sample has 80,000 to 100,000 clones; 87% are singletons. Material for sequencing was PBMCs. These receptors were obtained from a woman in her thirties in good health and CMV-seronegative. CDR3s include the opening cysteine and the closing phenylalanine or tryptophan. D genes are given only for firm matches. Size is stated for part of the rows, as once, few or many counts, or as a class when the clone is expanded.

D gene,clone size,V gene,J gene,CDR3 protein,CDR3 DNA
.,.,TRBV27,TRBJ2-2,CASSLWGAGELFF,TGTGCCAGCAGTTTATGGGGGGCCGGGGAGCTGTTTTTT
.,.,TRBV7-9,TRBJ2-1,CASSVRRERVDEQFF,TGTGCCAGCAGCGTGAGGAGGGAACGGGTCGATGAGCAGTTCTTC
TRBD1,.,TRBV13,TRBJ2-5,CASSVWDRGAGETQYF,TGTGCCAGCAGCGTCTGGGACAGGGGCGCAGGGGAGACCCAGTACTTC
.,few,TRBV6-5,TRBJ2-2,CASSGGAQDTGELFF,TGTGCCAGCAGTGGAGGGGCCCAGGACACCGGGGAGCTGTTTTTT
.,once,TRBV18,TRBJ1-2,CASSPGQQNYGYTF,TGTGCCAGCTCACCCGGACAACAGAACTATGGCTACACCTTC
TRBD2,.,TRBV5-6,TRBJ2-7,CASSQDPGLGREQYF,TGTGCCAGCAGCCAGGATCCGGGACTAGGGCGCGAGCAGTACTTC
.,.,TRBV18,TRBJ2-5,CASSPSGVAETQYF,TGTGCCAGCTCACCGTCGGGAGTAGCGGAGACCCAGTACTTC
.,.,TRBV18,TRBJ1-1,CASSRDLEYTEAFF,TGTGCCAGCTCACGCGACCTAGAGTACACTGAAGCTTTCTTT
.,.,TRBV27,TRBJ2-1,CASKPSSYNEQFF,TGTGCCAGCAAGCCGAGCTCCTACAATGAGCAGTTCTTC
.,.,TRBV28,TRBJ1-5,CASSLDGGAGNQPQHF,TGTGCCAGCAGTTTAGATGGGGGCGCAGGCAATCAGCCCCAGCATTTT
.,.,TRBV28,TRBJ2-5,CASGTRIHHQETQYF,TGTGCCAGCGGGACTCGTATCCACCATCAGGAGACCCAGTACTTC
TRBD2,.,TRBV28,TRBJ2-5,CASRIPGEGTQYF,TGTGCCAGCCGGATTCCCGGGGAGGGGACCCAGTACTTC
.,once,TRBV6-6,TRBJ2-5,CASSYSQGKQETQYF,TGTGCCAGCAGTTACTCTCAGGGGAAGCAAGAGACCCAGTACTTC
TRBD2,.,TRBV15,TRBJ2-3,CATSRVGGRGLSTDTQYF,TGTGCCACCAGCAGAGTCGGAGGGAGGGGTCTCAGCACAGATACGCAGTATTTT
.,.,TRBV6-6,TRBJ1-2,CASSVQGGYGYTF,TGTGCCAGCAGCGTTCAGGGAGGATATGGCTACACCTTC
.,once,TRBV5-1,TRBJ1-1,CASSLSDLDTEAFF,TGCGCCAGCAGCTTGAGCGATTTGGACACTGAAGCTTTCTTT
TRBD1,once,TRBV7-8,TRBJ2-1,CASSSQGATYNEQFF,TGTGCCAGCAGCTCACAGGGGGCCACCTACAATGAGCAGTTCTTC
.,.,TRBV4-1,TRBJ2-3,CASSLQAGGSDTQYF,TGCGCCAGCAGTCTTCAAGCGGGCGGGTCAGATACGCAGTATTTT
TRBD2,.,TRBV7-2,TRBJ2-1,CASSLAGKPGGKFF,TGTGCCAGCAGCTTAGCGGGGAAACCGGGGGGAAAGTTCTTC
TRBD1,.,TRBV6-6,TRBJ2-2,CASSSTGDTGELFF,TGTGCCAGCAGCTCTACAGGGGACACCGGGGAGCTGTTTTTT
.,.,TRBV9,TRBJ2-5,CASSGRDFPRGRHETQYF,TGTGCCAGCAGCGGCCGGGACTTCCCCCGGGGAAGACACGAGACCCAGTACTTC
.,.,TRBV4-1,TRBJ2-5,CASSQGLLYQETQYF,TGCGCCAGCAGCCAAGGGCTGCTCTACCAAGAGACCCAGTACTTC
.,few,TRBV28,TRBJ1-2,CASQGPSNGYTF,TGTGCCAGCCAGGGTCCCTCCAATGGCTACACCTTC
.,.,TRBV6-1,TRBJ1-2,CASSERPHSGYTF,TGTGCCAGCAGTGAGCGCCCCCATAGTGGCTACACCTTC
TRBD1,.,TRBV5-1,TRBJ2-5,CASSLGDRGRETQYF,TGCGCCAGCAGCTTGGGGGACAGGGGGCGAGAGACCCAGTACTTC
.,.,TRBV5-1,TRBJ2-3,CASSLVDYSDTQYF,TGCGCCAGCAGCTTGGTAGACTACTCAGATACGCAGTATTTT
.,.,TRBV6-1,TRBJ2-7,CASSDSRRGLGGYEQYF,TGTGCCAGCAGTGATTCCCGCAGGGGCCTAGGGGGCTACGAGCAGTACTTC
.,few,TRBV14,TRBJ1-5,CASSQGGPYSNQPQHF,TGTGCCAGCAGCCAAGGGGGGCCCTATAGCAATCAGCCCCAGCATTTT
TRBD1,.,TRBV5-6,TRBJ1-2,CASSLGVGQGLYGYTF,TGTGCCAGCAGCTTGGGTGTGGGACAGGGACTTTATGGCTACACCTTC
TRBD1,.,TRBV9,TRBJ1-4,CASSVDPRTGRTNEKLFF,TGTGCCAGCAGCGTAGATCCTCGGACAGGGAGGACTAATGAAAAACTGTTTTTT
.,.,TRBV29-1,TRBJ1-1,CSVGVGQGNEAFF,TGCAGCGTTGGAGTGGGGCAGGGGAATGAAGCTTTCTTT
.,.,TRBV5-6,TRBJ1-5,CASSRGWADSNQPQHF,TGTGCCAGCAGCCGGGGGTGGGCGGACAGCAATCAGCCCCAGCATTTT
TRBD1,.,TRBV28,TRBJ2-7,CASSLSPGQGLYEQYF,TGTGCCAGCAGTTTATCGCCGGGACAGGGACTCTACGAGCAGTACTTC